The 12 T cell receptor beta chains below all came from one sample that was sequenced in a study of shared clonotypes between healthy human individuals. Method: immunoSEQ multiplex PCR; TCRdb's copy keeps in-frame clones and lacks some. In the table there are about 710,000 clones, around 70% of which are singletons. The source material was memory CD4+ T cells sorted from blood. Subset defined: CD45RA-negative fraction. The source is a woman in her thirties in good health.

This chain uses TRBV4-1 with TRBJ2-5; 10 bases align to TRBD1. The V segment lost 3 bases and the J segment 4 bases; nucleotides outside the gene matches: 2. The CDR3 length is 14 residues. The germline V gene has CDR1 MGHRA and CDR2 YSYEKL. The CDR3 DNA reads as TGCGCCAGCAGCCAGTGGGACAGGGGAGAGACCCAGTACTTC. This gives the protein CASSQWDRGETQYF.

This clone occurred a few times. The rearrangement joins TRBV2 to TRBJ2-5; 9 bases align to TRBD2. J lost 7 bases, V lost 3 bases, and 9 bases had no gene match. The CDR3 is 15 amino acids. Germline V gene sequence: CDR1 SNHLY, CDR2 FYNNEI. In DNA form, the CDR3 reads TGTGCCAGCAGTGAGGAGACTAGCGGCCTTGGGACCCAGTACTTC. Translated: CASSEETSGLGTQYF.

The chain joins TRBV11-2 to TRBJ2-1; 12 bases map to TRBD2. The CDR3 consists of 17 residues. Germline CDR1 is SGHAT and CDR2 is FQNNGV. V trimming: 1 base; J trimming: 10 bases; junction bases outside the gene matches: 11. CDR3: CASSLVVRLAGAREQFF. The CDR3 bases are TGTGCCAGCAGCTTAGTCGTGCGACTAGCGGGAGCGCGGGAGCAGTTCTTC.

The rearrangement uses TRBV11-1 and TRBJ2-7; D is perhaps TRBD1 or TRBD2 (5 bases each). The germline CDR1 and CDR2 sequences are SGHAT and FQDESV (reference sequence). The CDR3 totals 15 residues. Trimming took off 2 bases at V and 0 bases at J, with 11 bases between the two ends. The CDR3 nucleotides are TGTGCCAGCAGCTTACGGGACCTCCACTCCTACGAGCAGTACTTC. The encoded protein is CASSLRDLHSYEQYF.

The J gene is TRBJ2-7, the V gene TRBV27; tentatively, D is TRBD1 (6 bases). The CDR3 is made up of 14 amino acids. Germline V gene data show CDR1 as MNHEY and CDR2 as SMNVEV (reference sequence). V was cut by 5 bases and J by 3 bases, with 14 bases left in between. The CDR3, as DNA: TGTGCCAGCAGTGGTCTCGGGACAAACTACGAGCAGTACTTC. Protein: CASSGLGTNYEQYF.

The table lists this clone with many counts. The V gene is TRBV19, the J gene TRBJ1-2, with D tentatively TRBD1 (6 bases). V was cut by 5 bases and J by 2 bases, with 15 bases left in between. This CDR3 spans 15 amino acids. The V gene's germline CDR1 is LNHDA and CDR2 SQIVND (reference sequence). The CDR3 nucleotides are TGTGCCAGTAGTCTAGGGACAAGCCTGAACTATGGCTACACCTTC. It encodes CASSLGTSLNYGYTF.

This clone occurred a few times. DNA for the CDR3: TGTGCCAGCATTCGGGGTGGCCCGATGGCCGGGGAGCTGTTTTTT. It specifies CASIRGGPMAGELFF. The chain links TRBV6-5 to TRBJ2-2; D is possibly TRBD2 (5 bases). Germline values: CDR1 MNHEY, CDR2 SVGAGI. Trimming removed 7 bases from V and 6 bases from J, with 18 bases in between. This CDR3 is 15 amino acids long.

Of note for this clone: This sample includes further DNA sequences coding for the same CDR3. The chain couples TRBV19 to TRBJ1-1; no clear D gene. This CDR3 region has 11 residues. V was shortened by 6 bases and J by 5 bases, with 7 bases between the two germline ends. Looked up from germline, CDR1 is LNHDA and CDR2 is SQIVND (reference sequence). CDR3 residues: CASRGPTEAFF. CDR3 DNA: TGTGCCAGTAGAGGGCCAACTGAAGCTTTCTTT.

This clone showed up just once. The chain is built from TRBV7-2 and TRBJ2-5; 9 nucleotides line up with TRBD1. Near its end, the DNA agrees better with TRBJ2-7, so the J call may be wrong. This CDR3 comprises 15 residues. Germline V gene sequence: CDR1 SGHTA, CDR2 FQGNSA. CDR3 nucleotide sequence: TGTGCCAGCAGCTTGGCCGGGACAGGGTTGTACGAGCAGTACTTC. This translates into CASSLAGTGLYEQYF.

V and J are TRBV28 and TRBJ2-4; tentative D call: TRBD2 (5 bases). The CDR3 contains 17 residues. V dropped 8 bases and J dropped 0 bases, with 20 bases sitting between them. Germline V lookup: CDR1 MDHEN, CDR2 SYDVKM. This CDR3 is CASSSGTLLGAKNIQYF. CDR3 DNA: TGTGCCAGCTCGTCGGGAACACTACTTGGAGCCAAAAACATTCAGTACTTC.

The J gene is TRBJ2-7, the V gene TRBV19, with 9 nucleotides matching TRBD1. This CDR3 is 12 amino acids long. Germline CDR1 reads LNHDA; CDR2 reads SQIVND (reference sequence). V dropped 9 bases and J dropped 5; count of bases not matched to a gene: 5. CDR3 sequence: CASGQGHNEQYF. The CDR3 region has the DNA TGTGCCAGCGGACAGGGGCACAACGAGCAGTACTTC.

The chain's CDR3 is CASGLAPGQGALGDTQYF. CDR3 in DNA: TGTGCTAGTGGTTTGGCTCCCGGACAGGGGGCTTTGGGAGATACGCAGTATTTT. The chain recombines TRBV12-5 with TRBJ2-3; 11 nucleotides line up with TRBD1. V trimming: 1 base; J trimming: 5 bases; junction bases outside the gene matches: 11. There are 18 residues in the CDR3. Germline lookup yields CDR1 LGHNT and CDR2 FRNRAP.